The clone carrying this T cell receptor (delta chain) was seen a handful of times. TCRdb repeated clone calling on the reads with CATT. This table holds some 10,000 delta-chain clones, about 9.4% found once. Germline V gives CDR1 GEAIGNYY, CDR2 EKD. The junction had 4 bases not matched to a gene; V was cut back by 3 bases and J by 0 bases. The CDR3 extends over 15 amino acids. The data were obtained in a study of gamma-delta chains in newborns, infants, children. Study-level information: Microbial exposure reportedly drives polyclonal innate γδ T cell expansion after birth.

The sequencing sample was made of blood. This sequence was found in a child who was a newborn, infant or young child, either healthy, febrile or measles-vaccinated (not recorded which). The chain is built from TRDV2 and TRDJ1, with 9 nucleotides matching TRDD3. CDR3 residues: CACDGTGGDTDKLIF. The CDR3, as DNA: TGTGCCTGTGACGGTACTGGGGGAGACACCGATAAACTCATCTTT.